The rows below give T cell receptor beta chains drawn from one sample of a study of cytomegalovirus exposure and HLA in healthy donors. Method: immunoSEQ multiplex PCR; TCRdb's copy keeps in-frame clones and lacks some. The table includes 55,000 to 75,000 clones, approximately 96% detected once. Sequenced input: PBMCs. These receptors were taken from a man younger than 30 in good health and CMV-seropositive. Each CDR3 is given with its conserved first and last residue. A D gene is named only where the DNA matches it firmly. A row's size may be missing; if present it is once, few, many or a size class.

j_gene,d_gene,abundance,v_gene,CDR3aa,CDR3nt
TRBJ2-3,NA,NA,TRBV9,CASSEFAGQFRDTQYF,TGTGCCAGCAGCGAGTTTGCGGGACAGTTCAGGGATACGCAGTATTTT
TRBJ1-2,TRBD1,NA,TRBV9,CASSVSTFRGDSGYGYTF,TGTGCCAGCAGCGTATCCACATTTCGCGGGGACAGCGGGTATGGCTACACCTTC
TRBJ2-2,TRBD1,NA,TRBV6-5,CASSYNEGAGAGELFF,TGTGCCAGCAGTTATAACGAGGGGGCTGGGGCCGGGGAGCTGTTTTTT
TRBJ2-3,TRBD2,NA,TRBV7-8,CASSFSAGDITDTQYF,TGTGCCAGCAGCTTCTCGGCGGGAGATATCACAGATACGCAGTATTTT
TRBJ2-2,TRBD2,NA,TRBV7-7,CASSPGLWRGGTGELFF,TGTGCTAGCAGCCCAGGATTATGGCGGGGGGGCACCGGGGAGCTGTTTTTT
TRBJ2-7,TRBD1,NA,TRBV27,CASSSLNRGKEYEQYF,TGTGCCAGCAGCTCCCTCAACAGGGGTAAAGAGTACGAGCAGTACTTC
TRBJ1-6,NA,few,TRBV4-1,CASSLRDSPLHF,TGCGCCAGCAGCCTCAGGGATTCACCCCTCCACTTT
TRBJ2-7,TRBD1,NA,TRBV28,CASNNLTGTGGHEQYF,TGTGCCAGCAACAACCTAACCGGGACAGGGGGCCACGAGCAGTACTTC
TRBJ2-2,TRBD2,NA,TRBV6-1,CASGLAGDTGELFF,TGTGCCTCGGGATTAGCGGGGGACACCGGGGAGCTGTTTTTT
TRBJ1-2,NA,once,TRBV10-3,CATNPAGDGYTF,TGTGCCACAAACCCCGCAGGTGATGGCTACACCTTC
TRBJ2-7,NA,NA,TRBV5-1,CASRTNPNTMRQASYEQYF,TGCGCCAGCAGGACGAATCCTAACACGATGCGACAGGCTTCCTACGAGCAGTACTTC
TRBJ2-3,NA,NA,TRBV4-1,CASSQEEGWADTQYF,TGCGCCAGCAGCCAAGAGGAGGGGTGGGCAGATACGCAGTATTTT
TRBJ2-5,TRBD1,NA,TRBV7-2,CASSFTGEETQYF,TGTGCCAGCAGCTTTACAGGGGAAGAGACCCAGTACTTC
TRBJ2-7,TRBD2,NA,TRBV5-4,CASSLGTSGYEQYF,TGTGCCAGCAGCTTAGGGACTAGCGGGTACGAGCAGTACTTC
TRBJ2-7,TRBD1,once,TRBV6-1,CASSELMGDRSKQYF,TGTGCCAGCAGTGAACTAATGGGGGACAGGTCGAAGCAGTACTTC
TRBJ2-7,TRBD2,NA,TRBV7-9,CASSLAETSEFEQYF,TGTGCCAGCAGCTTAGCTGAGACTAGCGAATTCGAGCAGTACTTC
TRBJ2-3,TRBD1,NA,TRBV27,CASRTGTGVTDTQYF,TGTGCCAGCAGGACAGGGACAGGGGTAACAGATACGCAGTATTTT
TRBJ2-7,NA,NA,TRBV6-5,CASRNRGSARYEQYF,TGTGCCAGCAGGAACCGGGGATCTGCCCGCTACGAGCAGTACTTC
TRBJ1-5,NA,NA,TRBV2,CASSEDSQPQHF,TGTGCCAGCAGCGAAGACAGTCAGCCCCAGCATTTT
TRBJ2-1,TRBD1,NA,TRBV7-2,CASSPPGQGKQFF,TGTGCCAGCAGCCCTCCGGGACAGGGGAAGCAGTTCTTC
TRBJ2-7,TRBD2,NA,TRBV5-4,CASSSGLAGGWGEQYF,TGTGCCAGCAGCTCAGGACTAGCGGGAGGCTGGGGCGAGCAGTACTTC
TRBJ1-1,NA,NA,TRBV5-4,CASSLSGIEAFF,TGTGCCAGCAGCTTGTCAGGGATTGAAGCTTTCTTT
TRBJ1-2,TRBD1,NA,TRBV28,CASSSAGQGSLGFGYTF,TGTGCCAGCAGTTCAGCTGGACAGGGGTCCCTTGGTTTTGGCTACACCTTC
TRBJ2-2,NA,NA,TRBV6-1,CASSGGPRSDTGELFF,TGTGCCAGCAGTGGGGGCCCAAGGTCAGACACCGGGGAGCTGTTTTTT
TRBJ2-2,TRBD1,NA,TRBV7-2,CASSSGQGGTGELFF,TGTGCCAGCAGCTCAGGACAGGGGGGCACCGGGGAGCTGTTTTTT
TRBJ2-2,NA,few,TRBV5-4,CASSLQGLGTGELFF,TGTGCCAGCAGCTTGCAGGGGCTTGGCACCGGGGAGCTGTTTTTT
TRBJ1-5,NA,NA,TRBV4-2,CASSQDSQPQHF,TGTGCCAGCAGCCAAGATAGTCAGCCCCAGCATTTT
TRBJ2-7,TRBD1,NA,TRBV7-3,CASSSKGDSSPDEQYF,TGTGCCAGCAGCTCCAAGGGGGACAGCTCTCCTGACGAGCAGTACTTC
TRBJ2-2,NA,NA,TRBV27,CASSLTGSNTGELFF,TGTGCCAGCAGCTTGACAGGCTCGAACACCGGGGAGCTGTTTTTT
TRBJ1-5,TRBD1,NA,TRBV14,CARHPITPGGNQPQHF,TGTGCCAGACACCCAATAACCCCAGGGGGTAATCAGCCCCAGCATTTT
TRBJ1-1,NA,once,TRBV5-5,CASSLSSITEAFF,TGTGCCAGCAGCCTGAGTTCTATCACTGAAGCTTTCTTT
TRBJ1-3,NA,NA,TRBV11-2,CASRNRDIAGNTIYF,TGTGCCAGCAGGAACAGGGATATCGCTGGAAACACCATATATTTT
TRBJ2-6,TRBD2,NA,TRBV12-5,CASGLVLAGGPNQLSGANVLTF,TGTGCTAGTGGTTTGGTACTAGCGGGGGGGCCGAACCAACTCTCTGGGGCCAACGTCCTGACTTTC
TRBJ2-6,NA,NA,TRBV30,CAWSEGGISGANVLTF,TGTGCCTGGAGTGAGGGGGGGATCTCTGGGGCCAACGTCCTGACTTTC
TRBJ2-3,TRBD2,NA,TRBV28,CASSLPGLADSTDTQYF,TGTGCCAGCAGTCTCCCGGGACTAGCGGATTCCACAGATACGCAGTATTTT
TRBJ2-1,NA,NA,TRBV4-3,CASSGLGQRHEQFF,TGCGCCAGCAGCGGTCTGGGGCAGAGGCATGAGCAGTTCTTC
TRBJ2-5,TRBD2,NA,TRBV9,CASSGGGRIAETQYF,TGTGCCAGCAGCGGGGGAGGGAGGATCGCAGAGACCCAGTACTTC
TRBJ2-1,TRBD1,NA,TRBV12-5,CASGFFTPRDSQSYNEQFF,TGTGCTAGTGGTTTTTTCACTCCCCGGGACAGCCAATCCTACAATGAGCAGTTCTTC
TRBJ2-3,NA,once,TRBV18,CASSPGSGTDTQYF,TGTGCCAGCTCACCTGGGTCGGGGACAGATACGCAGTATTTT